Listed here are 25 T cell receptor beta chains from one sample, sequenced in a study of blood T cell repertoires in COVID-19. The repertoire was sequenced with immunoSEQ multiplex PCR; TCRdb's copy has only in-frame clones and lacks some. The data show around 300,000 clones, with about nine tenths seen just once and roughly 2.9% held by the top ten. Sequenced material: peripheral blood. Every receptor here comes from a woman in her twenties or thirties with COVID-19, enrolled during active disease.

The chain carries TRBV10-3 and TRBJ2-7, with TRBD1 matching over 8 bases. The CDR3 covers 15 residues. Germline V lookup: CDR1 ENHRY, CDR2 SYGVKD. Losses at the gene ends were 3 bases for V and 0 bases for J; bases not matched to a gene: 4. Written as DNA, the CDR3 is TGTGCCATCAGTGACTTTACAGGGGGCTCCTACGAGCAGTACTTC. As protein: CAISDFTGGSYEQYF.

The rearrangement links TRBV28 to TRBJ1-5; no firm D call. This CDR3 has 14 residues. The germline V gene encodes CDR1 MDHEN and CDR2 SYDVKM. The germline V and J ends were trimmed by 2 bases and 4 bases, with 9 bases remaining between them. This chain's CDR3 is CASSLAVRNQPQHF. The CDR3 nucleotides are TGTGCCAGCAGTTTAGCGGTAAGAAATCAGCCCCAGCATTTT.

The chain is built from TRBV5-1 and TRBJ2-1; D remains ambiguous. CDR3 length: 17 residues. Germline lookup yields CDR1 SGHRS and CDR2 YFSETQ. Trimming pared 4 bases from V and 2 bases from J, leaving 19 bases between. The CDR3 protein is CASSPVDTLGPYNEQFF. The CDR3 DNA is TGCGCCAGCAGCCCAGTTGACACCCTTGGCCCCTACAATGAGCAGTTCTTC.

This clone was seen a single time. V is TRBV6-4 and J is TRBJ1-5; 8 bases agree with TRBD1. CDR1 MRHNA and CDR2 SNTAGT come from the germline V gene. Losses at the gene ends were 10 bases for V and 4 bases for J; bases not matched to a gene: 18. This CDR3 spans 17 amino acids. The CDR3 nucleotides are TGTGCCACTAAACCCTTTGCCCGACAGGGGTCTAATCAGCCCCAGCATTTT. Protein product: CATKPFARQGSNQPQHF.

This rearrangement joins TRBV5-1 to TRBJ2-3, with 7 bases matching TRBD1. Germline CDR1 SGHRS, CDR2 YFSETQ. The CDR3 has 16 residues. The trim removed 0 bases at V and 0 bases at J, leaving 4 bases unmatched. In nucleotides, the CDR3 is TGCGCCAGCAGCTTGGGGGGACAGCCAAGCACAGATACGCAGTATTTT. It translates to CASSLGGQPSTDTQYF.

The J gene is TRBJ1-1, the V gene TRBV11-2; 7 bases are a match to TRBD1. Germline lookup yields CDR1 SGHAT and CDR2 FQNNGV. CDR3 size: 15 residues. V lost 3 bases to trimming and J lost 1 base; unmatched junction nucleotides: 5. CDR3 nucleotide sequence: TGTGCCAGCAGCTTTAACAGGGGCCGGAACACTGAAGCTTTCTTT. The encoded protein is CASSFNRGRNTEAFF. Combining the CDR3 with reference TRBV11-2 and TRBJ1-1 gives the whole variable domain EAGVAQSPRYKIIEKRQSVAFWCNPISGHATLYWYQQILGQGPKLLIQFQNNGVVDDSQLPKDRFSAERLKGVDSTLKIQPAKLEDSAVYLCASSFNRGRNTEAFFGQGTRLTVV.

V gene TRBV5-6 combines with J gene TRBJ2-7; 10 nucleotides line up with TRBD1. Germline CDR1 is SGHDT and CDR2 is YYEEEE. This CDR3 has 15 residues. V was clipped by 0 bases and J by 7 bases; unmatched bases: 7. As DNA, the CDR3 is TGTGCCAGCAGCTTGGGACAGGGGGCATCGGAAGAGCAGTACTTC. Translated: CASSLGQGASEEQYF.

This clone has a handful of counts. The chain is built from TRBV9 and TRBJ2-1; tentative D call: TRBD2 (5 bases). Germline V gene sequence: CDR1 SGDLS, CDR2 YYNGEE. V was cut by 4 bases and J by 0 bases, with 14 bases left in between. The length of the CDR3 is 16 residues. CDR3 sequence (DNA): TGTGCCAGCAGCTCCAGCGGAAGCGCCTCCTACAATGAGCAGTTCTTC. It encodes CASSSSGSASYNEQFF.

The rearrangement joins TRBV18 to TRBJ2-6; D is undetermined. Looked up from germline, CDR1 is KGHSH and CDR2 is LQKENI. The V end lost 3 bases, the J end lost 0 bases, and 6 bases lay between the germline ends. This CDR3 spans 15 amino acids. The CDR3 spells CASSPRSSGANVLTF. DNA for the CDR3: TGTGCCAGCTCACCCCGGAGCTCTGGGGCCAACGTCCTGACTTTC.

The chain employs TRBV20-1 and TRBJ1-4; the D is unclear. From germline, CDR1 is DFQATT and CDR2 SNEGSKA (reference sequence). The V and J ends lost 4 bases and 8 bases respectively, with 8 bases between them. The CDR3 is made up of 11 amino acids. CDR3 region: CSATPSEKLFF. As DNA, the CDR3 is TGCAGTGCTACCCCTAGCGAAAAACTGTTTTTT.

This chain uses TRBV4-1 with TRBJ1-2, with 8 nucleotides matching TRBD1. There are 15 residues in the CDR3. Trimming took 4 bases from V and 3 from J; bases not matched to a gene: 7. Germline V gene sequence: CDR1 MGHRA, CDR2 YSYEKL. CDR3 sequence reads: CASSPTLGQDYGYTF. CDR3 coding DNA: TGCGCCAGCAGCCCAACCCTGGGACAGGACTATGGCTACACCTTC.

CDR3 sequence reads: CASSYPGLGGNNEQFF. The CDR3 DNA is TGTGCCAGCAGTTACCCGGGACTAGGGGGTAACAATGAGCAGTTCTTC. This chain uses TRBV6-5 with TRBJ2-1; TRBD2 matches 8 bases. Trimming cost V 2 bases and J 5 bases; bases outside gene matches: 8. CDR3 length: 16 residues. Germline V CDR1 and CDR2: MNHEY, SVGAGI.

This rearrangement joins TRBV5-1 to TRBJ2-1; maybe TRBD2 (5 bases). Trimming cost V 1 base and J 10 bases, with 12 bases left between them. Germline CDR1 reads SGHRS; CDR2 reads YFSETQ. The CDR3 contains 13 residues. The CDR3 DNA reads TGCGCCAGCAGCTTGCTGGAGGTAGGGGAGCAGTTCTTC. As protein: CASSLLEVGEQFF.

The chain is built from TRBV7-8 and TRBJ1-3; the D is unclear. This CDR3 is 14 amino acids long. V dropped 5 bases and J dropped 0 bases, with 8 bases sitting between them. The germline gives CDR1 SGHVS, CDR2 FQNEAQ. This chain's CDR3 is CASSSTFSGNTIYF. CDR3 coding DNA: TGTGCCAGCAGCAGCACGTTCTCTGGAAACACCATATATTTT.

In nucleotides, the CDR3 is TGCAGCGTTGCCGCGGGACTAGCAAACGAGCAGTACTTC. Protein product: CSVAAGLANEQYF. J is TRBJ2-7 and V is TRBV29-1, with 9 bases fitting TRBD2. J lost 5 bases, V lost 4 bases, and 6 bases had no gene match. This CDR3 comprises 13 residues. Germline values: CDR1 SQVTM, CDR2 ANQGSEA.

This clone has a single count. The rearrangement joins TRBV10-1 to TRBJ2-2; TRBD1 matches at 7 bases. Germline V lookup: CDR1 WNHNN, CDR2 SYGVQD (reference sequence). CDR3 size: 18 residues. V was pared by 3 bases and J by 0 bases, with 10 bases of the junction left unmatched. In DNA, the CDR3 is TGCGCCAGCAGTGATGCCGGGACAGTACTTTCGAACACCGGGGAGCTGTTTTTT. Amino acid sequence: CASSDAGTVLSNTGELFF.

The chain uses TRBV4-1 and TRBJ2-2; 9 bases are a match to TRBD1. Unmatched junction bases numbered 1, after V lost 2 bases and J lost 6 bases. The CDR3 is 14 amino acids. CDR1 MGHRA and CDR2 YSYEKL come from the germline V gene. The CDR3 DNA follows: TGCGCCAGCAGCCAATGGACAGGGGCCGGGGAGCTGTTTTTT. Translated, it gives CASSQWTGAGELFF.

This sequence joins TRBV4-1 and TRBJ1-3; 10 bases match TRBD1. From germline, CDR1 is MGHRA and CDR2 YSYEKL. J was trimmed by 0 bases and V by 0 bases; bases with no gene match: 11. The CDR3 spans 20 residues. CDR3 amino acids: CASSQEGTGAYFLSGNTIYF. The CDR3 DNA follows: TGCGCCAGCAGCCAAGAGGGGACAGGGGCGTATTTTCTCTCTGGAAACACCATATATTTT.

The chain combines TRBV4-2 with TRBJ2-1; 12 positions match TRBD2. The CDR3 extends over 17 amino acids. Germline CDR1 reads LGHNA; CDR2 reads YNFKEQ. J lost 4 bases, V lost 5 bases, and 9 bases had no gene match. The CDR3 here is CASSTRLAGVAYNEQFF. CDR3 bases: TGTGCCAGCAGCACCCGACTAGCGGGAGTAGCTTACAATGAGCAGTTCTTC.

In its sample, this clone was seen a few times. V is TRBV7-8 and J is TRBJ1-2; maybe TRBD1 (5 bases). Germline V CDR1 and CDR2: SGHVS, FQNEAQ. The V and J ends lost 5 bases and 9 bases respectively, with 25 bases between them. This CDR3 is 16 amino acids long. The CDR3 DNA is TGTGCCAGCAGCGTAGTTAAGGGACCGAGGCGGGGTAGCTACACCTTC. Residues: CASSVVKGPRRGSYTF.

The DNA of the CDR3 is TGTGCCAGCAGCGCCGACAGGGATAATGAAGCTTTCTTT. Residues: CASSADRDNEAFF. The gene calls are TRBV11-2 and TRBJ1-1; 7 nucleotides align to TRBD1. V lost 5 bases to trimming and J lost 7 bases; unmatched junction nucleotides: 7. The CDR3 spans 13 residues. Germline CDR1 is SGHAT and CDR2 is FQNNGV.

The chain links TRBV11-1 to TRBJ2-7; 12 bases map to TRBD2. This CDR3 has 15 amino acids. The ends lost 5 bases at V and 4 bases at J; junction bases unmatched: 6. From germline, CDR1 is SGHAT and CDR2 FQDESV (reference sequence). The CDR3 DNA reads as TGTGCCAGCAGCACACGACTAGCGGGAGTTTACGAGCAGTACTTC. Amino acids: CASSTRLAGVYEQYF. Full variable domain (outside the CDR3, taken from reference TRBV11-1 and TRBJ2-7): EAEVAQSPRYKITEKSQAVAFWCDPISGHATLYWYRQILGQGPELLVQFQDESVVDDSQLPKDRFSAERLKGVDSTLKIQPAELGDSAMYLCASSTRLAGVYEQYFGPGTRLTVT.

This rearrangement joins TRBV6-5 to TRBJ2-3; TRBD2 matches 10 bases. V lost 4 bases, J lost 4 bases, and 5 bases stayed unmatched. CDR1 and CDR2 (germline): MNHEY, SVGAGI. This CDR3 is built from 15 residues. The CDR3 sequence: CASSSSGTSADTQYF. In DNA, the CDR3 is TGTGCCAGCAGTTCCTCAGGGACTAGCGCAGATACGCAGTATTTT.

V and J are TRBV27 and TRBJ1-4; D call uncertain. Trimming removed 5 bases from V and 8 bases from J, with 15 bases in between. Germline V gene sequence: CDR1 MNHEY, CDR2 SMNVEV (reference sequence). The length of the CDR3 is 14 residues. The CDR3 DNA reads TGTGCCAGCAGTCCCCGGGAGGGCAGGGAAAAACTGTTTTTT. Encoded protein: CASSPREGREKLFF.

V and J are TRBV5-1 and TRBJ2-2, with no clear D. The CDR3 has 12 amino acids. Trimming took 7 bases from V and 6 from J, leaving 10 bases between them. Per the germline V gene, CDR1 is SGHRS and CDR2 is YFSETQ. In DNA, the CDR3 is TGCGCCAGCTATTCTCCCCCCGGGGAGCTGTTTTTT. Its protein is CASYSPPGELFF.